Listed below are T cell receptor beta chains from one sample, sequenced in a study of CD8 T cells in ankylosing spondylitis. MiXCR, run by TCRdb on the 5' RACE reads, gives a single entry per CDR3 protein. The sample comprises around 490,000 distinct CDR3 sequences, 5.3% of which are singletons, and around 3.5% rests with the top ten. The sample taken for sequencing was blood, either unsorted or a sorted T cell fraction (not recorded which). These receptors originate from a male donor with ankylosing spondylitis. Each CDR3 is given without its conserved first and last residue. A D gene is named only where the DNA matches it firmly.

d_gene	v_gene	j_gene	CDR3aa
TRBD1	TRBV5-1	TRBJ1-1	ASSWDRGNTEAF
NA	TRBV7-7	TRBJ2-5	ASSPGTGSEAQY
NA	TRBV5-1	TRBJ1-4	ASSLAVFVGDATNEKLF
NA	TRBV25-1	TRBJ1-3	ASSLSSGNTLY
NA	TRBV18	TRBJ1-1	ASSPNYDIKNTEAF
NA	TRBV6-1	TRBJ2-5	ASMRGVLGETQY
NA	TRBV7-3	TRBJ2-1	ASSLNPLNEQF
NA	TRBV20-1	TRBJ1-2	SARGQRNYGYT
NA	TRBV5-1	TRBJ1-1	ASSEGRFNSMNTEAF
NA	TRBV20-1	TRBJ1-1	SASSPRHRNTEAF
TRBD1	TRBV11-2	TRBJ2-1	ASSSRTGIVNNEQF
NA	TRBV5-1	TRBJ2-1	ASSLGTGSDEQF
NA	TRBV11-2	TRBJ2-3	ASTRGLDTQY
TRBD1	TRBV28	TRBJ2-7	ASRQQGFSSYEQY
NA	TRBV6-2/TRBV6-3	TRBJ1-1	ASSPHKRNTEAF
NA	TRBV5-1	TRBJ1-1	ASSFAGLGNTEAF
NA	TRBV27	TRBJ2-7	ASSQEGGGYEQY
NA	TRBV20-1	TRBJ2-5	SASPTSQGEETQY
NA	TRBV3-1	TRBJ2-1	ASSQWGGGGNEQF
TRBD1	TRBV5-1	TRBJ1-1	ASSSGQGSNTEAF
NA	TRBV5-1	TRBJ2-7	ASSPLTETPGEQY
NA	TRBV29-1	TRBJ1-1	SATGQNTEAF
NA	TRBV7-2	TRBJ1-1	ASTSGSLNTEAF
NA	TRBV20-1	TRBJ1-1	SAGYLERNTEAF
NA	TRBV6-5	TRBJ2-7	ASRLLGLTYEQY
NA	TRBV4-2	TRBJ2-7	ASSQALGYEQY